These 14 T cell receptor beta chains share one sample of origin, sequenced in a study of regulatory T cells in long-lasting Graves disease. The time point denotes: newly diagnosed GD, antithyroid drugs for less than 3 months. PBMC-extracted RNA yielded the TCR library. Both iRepertoire HTBI primers and Arm-PCR of CDR3 regions were used to build the TCR beta libraries. TCRdb re-derived calls from the multiplex PCR reads in MiXCR, one entry per CDR3 protein. This table has 200,000 to 250,000 distinct CDR3 sequences, less than 20% appearing once. The data were also submitted as part of a second study, on T cells in Graves' hyperthyroidism and ophthalmopathy.

The sample was peripheral blood mononuclear cells (PBMCs), taken at new diagnosis, from a patient treated with antithyroid drugs. These receptors were collected from a woman aged 25 to 45 with Graves disease.

Many counts were recorded for this clonotype. CDR3 bases: TGCAGCGACTCTGGGGGAGCTGAAGCTTTCTTT. Translated: CSDSGGAEAFF. The rearrangement links TRBV29-1 to TRBJ1-1; D is perhaps TRBD1 (5 bases). Deletions cut 7 bases from V and 6 bases from J, with 12 bases between. The CDR3 covers 11 residues. The germline CDR1 and CDR2 sequences are SQVTM and ANQGSEA.

This clonotype showed up many times. The chain uses TRBV18 and TRBJ1-1; D call uncertain. The V end was cut by 1 base, the J end by 5 bases, with 20 bases between. The CDR3 totals 17 residues. Germline V gene data show CDR1 as KGHSH and CDR2 as LQKENI. The CDR3 nucleotides are TGTGCCAGCTCACCACGCGGGGAAAAGGAGGGAAGAACTGAAGCTTTCTTT. It yields the protein CASSPRGEKEGRTEAFF. The variable domain in full, with the rest retrieved from reference TRBV18 and TRBJ1-1, is NAGVMQNPRHLVRRRGQEARLRCSPMKGHSHVYWYRQLPEEGLKFMVYLQKENIIDESGMPKERFSAEFPKEGPSILRIQQVVRGDSAAYFCASSPRGEKEGRTEAFFGQGTRLTVV.

This clonotype was detected only a few times. J is TRBJ2-1 and V is TRBV4-1, with D possibly matching TRBD2 (6 bases). The CDR3 is 14 amino acids. Germline lookup yields CDR1 MGHRA and CDR2 YSYEKL. With 6 bases removed from V and 4 bases from J, the gap between germline ends came to 13 bases. In nucleotides, the CDR3 is TGCGCCAGCAGGGACCGGGACTTTTACAATGAGCAGTTCTTC. It yields the protein CASRDRDFYNEQFF.

This clonotype was counted between two and nine times. The chain has TRBV5-5 and TRBJ1-2, with D maybe TRBD1 (5 bases). CDR1 and CDR2 from the germline V gene are SGHKS and YYEKEE (reference sequence). The CDR3 length is 13 residues. The V end was cut by 3 bases, the J end by 6 bases, with 12 bases between. In nucleotides, the CDR3 is TGTGCCAGCAGCTCCCCAGGGACGAATGGCTACACCTTC. It encodes CASSSPGTNGYTF.

This chain uses TRBV2 with TRBJ2-5, with D perhaps TRBD1 or TRBD2 (5 bases each). The germline V gene has CDR1 SNHLY and CDR2 FYNNEI. Between the trimmed V and J ends, which lost 1 base and 5 bases, there was a span of 11 bases. This CDR3 region has 14 residues. CDR3 nucleotide sequence: TGTGCCAGCAGTGAAGGGTGGGGCGGGGAGACCCAGTACTTC. Protein: CASSEGWGGETQYF.

Worth noting for this clonotype: Being one base from a much bigger clone, this may be a read error. The chain uses TRBV5-1 and TRBJ1-4, with TRBD1 matching over 7 bases. Unmatched junction bases numbered 10, after V lost 1 base and J lost 4 bases. Germline CDR1 is SGHRS and CDR2 is YFSETQ. This CDR3 spans 17 amino acids. This CDR3 reads CASSLRVPGQSNEKLFF. The CDR3 nucleotides are TGCGCCAGCAGCTTGCGAGTCCCGGGACAGAGTAATGAAAAACTGTTTTTT.

This clonotype was counted ten times or more. The V gene is TRBV9, the J gene TRBJ1-2, with 8 bases that match TRBD1. V gave up 0 bases and J gave up 8 bases; unmatched junction bases: 9. The V gene's germline CDR1 is SGDLS and CDR2 YYNGEE. The CDR3 is made up of 15 amino acids. The chain's CDR3 is CASSVAPGGKGGYTF. The DNA for the CDR3 is TGTGCCAGCAGCGTAGCTCCAGGGGGCAAGGGCGGCTACACCTTC.

The chain combines TRBV4-1 with TRBJ2-1; D gene ambiguous. This CDR3 has 11 residues. Trimming took off 1 base at V and 8 bases at J, with 3 bases between the two ends. Germline CDR1 MGHRA, CDR2 YSYEKL. This CDR3 reads CASSQGYEQFF. The CDR3 nucleotides are TGCGCCAGCAGCCAAGGCTATGAGCAGTTCTTC.

The chain carries TRBV7-3 and TRBJ2-1, with D maybe TRBD1 (5 bases). Germline V gene lookup returns CDR1 SGHTA and CDR2 FQGTGA. The CDR3 has 14 amino acids. The V and J ends lost 5 bases and 7 bases respectively, with 15 bases between them. The CDR3 DNA sequence: TGTGCCAGCAGCCCGAGTCTCGACAGAAATGAGCAGTTCTTC. Translated: CASSPSLDRNEQFF. The variable domain in full, with the rest retrieved from reference TRBV7-3 and TRBJ2-1, is GAGVSQTPSNKVTEKGKYVELRCDPISGHTALYWYRQSLGQGPEFLIYFQGTGAADDSGLPNDRFFAVRPEGSVSTLKIQRTERGDSAVYLCASSPSLDRNEQFFGPGTRLTVL.

Many counts were recorded for this clonotype. This chain connects TRBV6-1 to TRBJ1-5; D is possibly TRBD1 (6 bases). CDR1 and CDR2 from the germline V gene are MNHNS and SASEGT. Trimming cost V 6 bases and J 3 bases, with 33 bases left between them. The CDR3 has 21 amino acids. Written as DNA, the CDR3 is TGTGCCAGCAGCCAAGGGTCTAGTACAGGGCGGTGGGGTTATATCAATCAGCCCCAGCATTTT. Its protein product is CASSQGSSTGRWGYINQPQHF.

There are many counts of this clonotype. Relative to the germline gene, one junction end is altered; a read error may explain this. The CDR3 region has the DNA TGTGCCAGCAGCCCAAGCGGGTCCTCTAACACTGAAGCTTTCTTT. This gives the protein CASSPSGSSNTEAFF. The J gene is TRBJ1-1, the V gene TRBV4-1; D not certain. The V gene's germline CDR1 is MGHRA and CDR2 YSYEKL. The CDR3 spans 15 residues.

This clonotype has ten or more counts. The chain is built from TRBV27 and TRBJ2-1; D uncertain. Germline CDR1 reads MNHEY; CDR2 reads SMNVEV (reference sequence). The CDR3 sequence is 14 residues long. V was pared by 2 bases and J by 6 bases, with 11 bases between. CDR3 residues: CASSLDLGANEQFF. CDR3 in DNA: TGTGCCAGCAGTTTAGATCTAGGTGCCAATGAGCAGTTCTTC.

This clonotype was seen a few times. The chain joins TRBV7-3 to TRBJ1-1; TRBD1 is a possible D gene (6 bases). Trimming removed 2 bases from V and 5 bases from J, with 12 bases in between. The germline V gene encodes CDR1 SGHTA and CDR2 FQGTGA. The CDR3 is 14 residues long. The chain's CDR3 is CASSLGRGSTEAFF. The CDR3 nucleotides read TGTGCCAGCAGCTTAGGCAGGGGCAGTACTGAAGCTTTCTTT.

This chain connects TRBV7-2 to TRBJ2-1; TRBD2 aligns across 13 bases. J gave up 0 bases and V 5 bases, and 4 bases lay outside the gene matches. This CDR3 comprises 17 residues. Germline loops: CDR1 SGHTA, CDR2 FQGNSA. The DNA for the CDR3 is TGTGCCAGCAGCGTCCGGACTAGCGGGAGCTCCTACAATGAGCAGTTCTTC. It translates to CASSVRTSGSSYNEQFF.